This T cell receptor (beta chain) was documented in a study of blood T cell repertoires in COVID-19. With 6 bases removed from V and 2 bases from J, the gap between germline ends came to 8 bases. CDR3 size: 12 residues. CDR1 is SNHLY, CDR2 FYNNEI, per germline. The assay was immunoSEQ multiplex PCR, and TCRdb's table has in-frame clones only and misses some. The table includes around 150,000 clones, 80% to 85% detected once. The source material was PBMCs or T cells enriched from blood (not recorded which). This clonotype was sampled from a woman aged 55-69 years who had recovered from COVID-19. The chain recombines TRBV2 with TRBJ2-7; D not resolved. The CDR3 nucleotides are TGTGCCAGCAGAACCGACACCTACGAGCAGTACTTC. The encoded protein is CASRTDTYEQYF.